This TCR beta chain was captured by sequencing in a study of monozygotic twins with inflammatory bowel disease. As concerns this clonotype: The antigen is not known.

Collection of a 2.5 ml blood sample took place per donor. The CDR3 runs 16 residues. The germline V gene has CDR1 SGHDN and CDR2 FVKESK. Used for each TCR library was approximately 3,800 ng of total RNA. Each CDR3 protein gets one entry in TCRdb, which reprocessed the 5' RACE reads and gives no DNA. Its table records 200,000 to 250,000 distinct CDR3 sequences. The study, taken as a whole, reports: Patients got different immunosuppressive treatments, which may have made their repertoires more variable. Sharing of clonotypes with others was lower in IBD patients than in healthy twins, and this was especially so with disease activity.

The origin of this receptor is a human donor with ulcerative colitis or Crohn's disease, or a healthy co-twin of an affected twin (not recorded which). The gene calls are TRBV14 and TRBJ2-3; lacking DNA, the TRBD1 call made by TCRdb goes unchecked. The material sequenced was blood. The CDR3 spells CASSHRPGAGTDTQYF.